This T cell receptor beta chain was captured in a study of blood T cell repertoires in COVID-19. At the level of the study: Acute and convalescent COVID-19 samples came from the United States, Italy and Spain. Nucleic acid was either cDNA or gDNA, and it came from T cells, B-cell-depleted T cells, or PBMCs.

As handled by the study authors: Amplification with reference gene primers provided the estimates of nucleated cell counts. Profiling relied on immunoSEQ multiplex PCR, and the TCRdb table lists in-frame clones only, not all of them. The DNA gave D and trimming, while V, J and clone size come from that table. The profile shows fewer than 400,000 clones, around 83% of them singletons. The sample holds a few counts of this clone. This TCR came from a man aged 30 to 39 with active or convalescent COVID-19. Material: peripheral blood.

CDR3 in DNA: TGTGCCAGCACCTACCGGGACAGGGGATTAGCGGAGCAGTTCTTC. It specifies CASTYRDRGLAEQFF. This rearrangement joins TRBV7-9 to TRBJ2-1; 10 positions agree with TRBD1. The V gene end was trimmed by 7 bases and the J gene end by 10 bases; junction bases not matched to a gene: 13. Germline CDR1 SEHNR, CDR2 FQNEAQ (reference sequence). The CDR3 runs 15 residues.